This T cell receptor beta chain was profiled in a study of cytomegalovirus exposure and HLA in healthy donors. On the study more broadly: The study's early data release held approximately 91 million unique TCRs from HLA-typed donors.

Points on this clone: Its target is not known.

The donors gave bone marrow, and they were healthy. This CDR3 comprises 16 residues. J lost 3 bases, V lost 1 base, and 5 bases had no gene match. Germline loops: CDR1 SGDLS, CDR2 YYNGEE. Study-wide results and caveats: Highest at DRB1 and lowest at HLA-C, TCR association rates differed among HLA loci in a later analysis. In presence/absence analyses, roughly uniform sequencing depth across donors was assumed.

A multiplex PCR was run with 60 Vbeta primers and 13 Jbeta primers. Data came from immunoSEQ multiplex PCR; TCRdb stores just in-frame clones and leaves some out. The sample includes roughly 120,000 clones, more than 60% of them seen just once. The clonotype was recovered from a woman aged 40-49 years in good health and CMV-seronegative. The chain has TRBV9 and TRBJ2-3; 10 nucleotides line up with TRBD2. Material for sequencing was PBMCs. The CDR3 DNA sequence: TGTGCCAGCAGCGTACAAGCGGGGGGGCCAACAGATACGCAGTATTTT. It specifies CASSVQAGGPTDTQYF.